The present T cell receptor (beta chain) was sequenced within a study of T cell responses to AZD1222 COVID-19 vaccine. Findings and caveats of the study: Spike-specific TCR repertoires showed rising breadth and depth after two AZD1222 doses. Clonal diversity may have been underestimated, and the donors were mostly white British, with more females than males.

The repertoire was sequenced with immunoSEQ multiplex PCR; TCRdb's copy has only in-frame clones and lacks some. The data show more than 110,000 clones, 80% to 95% seen once. To note about this clone: Its cognate antigen is unknown.

V was trimmed by 0 bases and J by 2 bases, leaving 5 bases between them. The CDR3 is made up of 14 amino acids. In germline, CDR1 is MNHNY, CDR2 SVGAGI (reference sequence). The material was peripheral blood, obtained on day 0 of AZD1222 vaccination. V and J are TRBV6-6 and TRBJ1-5, with D unresolved. This TCR was recovered from an adult in good health. This CDR3 is CASSYSEGNQPQHF. The CDR3 DNA reads as TGTGCCAGCAGTTACTCGGAGGGCAATCAGCCCCAGCATTTT.